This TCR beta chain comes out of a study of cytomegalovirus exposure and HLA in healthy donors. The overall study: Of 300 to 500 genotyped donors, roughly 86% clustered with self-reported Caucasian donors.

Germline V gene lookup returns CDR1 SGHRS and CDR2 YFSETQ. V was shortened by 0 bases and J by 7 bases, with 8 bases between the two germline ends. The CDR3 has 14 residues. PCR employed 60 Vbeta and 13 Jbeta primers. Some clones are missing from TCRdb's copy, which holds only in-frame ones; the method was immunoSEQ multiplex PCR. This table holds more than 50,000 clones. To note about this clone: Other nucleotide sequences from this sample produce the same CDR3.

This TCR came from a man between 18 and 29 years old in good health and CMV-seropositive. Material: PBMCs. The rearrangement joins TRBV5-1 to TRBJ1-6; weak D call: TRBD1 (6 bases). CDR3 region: CASSLGQGNSPLHF. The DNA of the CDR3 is TGCGCCAGCAGCTTGGGGCAGGGGAATTCACCCCTCCACTTT.